This record looks at one TCR beta chain sequence and its context. Method: immunoSEQ multiplex PCR; TCRdb's copy keeps in-frame clones and lacks some. Of 90,000 or so clones in the sample, more than 90% were seen once. These data belong to a study of T cell changes during pregnancy in multiple sclerosis. This CDR3 comprises 18 residues. In germline, CDR1 is SGDLS, CDR2 YYNGEE. After removal of 4 bases from V and 1 base from J, the junction contained 11 bases not matched to a gene. J is TRBJ2-6 and V is TRBV9, with 7 bases aligning to TRBD1. The sequence was collected from a female donor with multiple sclerosis, enrolled in a pregnancy study. The source material was peripheral blood, sampled in the first trimester of pregnancy. The CDR3 region has the DNA TGTGCCAGCAGCATACGACAGGGAGCTCAATCTGGGGCCAACGTCCTGACTTTC. This codes for CASSIRQGAQSGANVLTF.